The source of this TCR beta chain is a study of T cell changes during pregnancy in multiple sclerosis (dated 2019 in TCRdb). In terms of the full investigation: The study looked at changes in the T cell repertoire across pregnancy in women with multiple sclerosis.

Germline trimming amounts to 5 bases on V and 6 bases on J, with 6 as the count of junction bases outside the gene matches. Counted from cysteine to phenylalanine, this CDR3 has 13 amino acids. Only the CDR3 portion is preserved as DNA: 39 bases, with reading frame beginning at the first base. The germline V gene (reference sequence) specifies SEHNR as CDR1 and FQNEAQ as CDR2. The library was made by the immunoSEQ multiplex PCR assay. In its TCRdb copy, this immuneACCESS table keeps in-frame sequences only and misses some clones. Where compared with another copy, unresolved V genes explain less than half of these, and the others have no known cause. The sample profile shows about 31,000 clones; roughly 90% of them were found once. The ten largest account for about 9.6% of the sample. Remarks on this clone: It lacks a known antigen. Base qualities are not at hand, and no much larger clone is one base apart.

The chain is made from TRBV7-9 and TRBJ2-7; TRBD2 fits 8 bases in the junction. This clonotype was obtained from a female donor with multiple sclerosis, enrolled in a pregnancy study. Sample: CD8+ T cells from peripheral blood mononuclear cells, taken in the first trimester of pregnancy. DNA sequence: TGTGCCAGCAGCGCGGGGGGAAGGGGCGAGCAGTACTTC. Translation gives CASSAGGRGEQYF.